A selection of T cell receptor beta chains follows, all from one sample in a study of cytomegalovirus exposure and HLA in healthy donors. Generated by immunoSEQ multiplex PCR, the TCRdb table keeps only in-frame clones and is missing some. The sample consists of about 190,000 clones, 77% of them appearing once. Material for sequencing was PBMCs. The receptors stem from a woman aged 30 to 39 in good health and CMV-seropositive. CDR3s include the opening cysteine and the closing phenylalanine or tryptophan. D genes are given only for firm matches. For some rows the clone size is stated as once, few or many, or as a class when expanded; others skip it.

D gene	V gene	J gene	clone size	CDR3 length	CDR3 protein	CDR3 DNA
-	TRBV5-1	TRBJ2-2	-	13	CATAGSDTGELFF	TGCGCCACCGCAGGGTCGGACACCGGGGAGCTGTTTTTT
-	TRBV2	TRBJ1-2	-	14	CASSDSVTNYGYTF	TGTGCCAGCAGTGACAGCGTAACTAACTATGGCTACACCTTC
-	TRBV25-1	TRBJ1-1	-	14	CASSVGRTNTEAFF	TGTGCCAGCAGTGTGGGCAGAACGAACACTGAAGCTTTCTTT
-	TRBV4-3	TRBJ1-1	-	15	CASSPSTGRDTEAFF	TGCGCCAGCAGCCCCAGTACAGGGAGGGACACTGAAGCTTTCTTT
-	TRBV2	TRBJ1-2	-	15	CASSTGRGGAYGYTF	TGTGCCAGCAGTACCGGACGGGGAGGGGCCTATGGCTACACCTTC
-	TRBV5-6	TRBJ2-3	-	17	CASTRGAQGLDTDTQYF	TGTGCCAGCACACGGGGAGCCCAAGGGCTCGATACAGATACGCAGTATTTT
-	TRBV4-3	TRBJ1-2	-	16	CASSQARTGFNYGYTF	TGCGCCAGCAGCCAAGCCAGAACAGGGTTTAACTATGGCTACACCTTC
TRBD2	TRBV5-1	TRBJ2-1	-	17	CASSLLLAGGRYNEQFF	TGCGCCAGCAGCTTGCTGCTAGCGGGAGGGCGCTACAATGAGCAGTTCTTC
-	TRBV9	TRBJ2-2	once	15	CASSPMGAGTGELFF	TGTGCCAGCAGCCCTATGGGAGCAGGCACCGGGGAGCTGTTTTTT
TRBD1	TRBV6-5	TRBJ1-1	-	13	CASSYGRGLRAFF	TGTGCCAGCAGTTACGGCAGGGGGCTTAGAGCTTTCTTT
-	TRBV29-1	TRBJ1-3	few	13	CSVVRGSSNTIYF	TGCAGCGTCGTCAGGGGATCCTCCAACACCATATATTTT
TRBD2	TRBV5-4	TRBJ2-7	once	16	CASSFGGASVIYEQYF	TGTGCCAGCAGCTTCGGGGGGGCTAGCGTCATCTACGAGCAGTACTTC
TRBD2	TRBV19	TRBJ2-3	-	13	CAASGRGTDTQYF	TGTGCAGCTAGCGGGAGGGGCACAGATACGCAGTATTTT
TRBD1	TRBV28	TRBJ2-5	-	14	CASSWTGRRETQYF	TGTGCCAGCAGCTGGACAGGTCGTAGGGAGACCCAGTACTTC
TRBD2	TRBV27	TRBJ2-3	-	17	CASSIRGLAEPRDTQYF	TGTGCCAGCAGTATCAGGGGACTAGCGGAACCGCGCGATACGCAGTATTTT
-	TRBV18	TRBJ2-4	few	14	CASSPISPENIQYF	TGTGCCAGCTCCCCGATTAGCCCAGAAAACATTCAGTACTTC
TRBD1	TRBV28	TRBJ1-2	-	14	CASSLNPGGYGYTF	TGTGCCAGCAGTTTAAACCCAGGGGGCTATGGCTACACCTTC
-	TRBV7-2	TRBJ2-1	once	16	CASSLAGASSYNEQFF	TGTGCCAGCAGCTTAGCGGGGGCTAGCTCCTACAATGAGCAGTTCTTC
-	TRBV10-3	TRBJ2-7	-	16	CAISESALINSYEQYF	TGTGCCATCAGTGAGTCGGCACTAATAAACTCCTACGAGCAGTACTTC
-	TRBV7-8	TRBJ1-2	-	12	CASSLGQYGYTF	TGTGCCAGCAGCTTAGGACAGTATGGCTACACCTTC
-	TRBV5-1	TRBJ2-2	-	16	CASSFRADANTGELFF	TGCGCCAGCAGCTTTAGAGCGGACGCGAACACCGGGGAGCTGTTTTTT
TRBD2	TRBV5-1	TRBJ2-3	once	16	CASSLLAGGHTDTQYF	TGCGCCAGCAGCTTACTAGCGGGGGGCCACACAGATACGCAGTATTTT
TRBD2	TRBV7-2	TRBJ2-1	-	16	CASSSSGTSGRNEQFF	TGTGCCAGCAGTTCATCCGGGACTAGCGGGAGAAATGAGCAGTTCTTC
-	TRBV6-1	TRBJ1-1	-	12	CASSHKNTEAFF	TGTGCCAGCAGTCACAAGAACACTGAAGCTTTCTTT
-	TRBV6-1	TRBJ1-1	-	13	CASSEGGRAEAFF	TGTGCCAGCAGTGAAGGAGGCAGGGCTGAAGCTTTCTTT
TRBD1	TRBV27	TRBJ1-6	-	14	CASSLGQASRPLHF	TGTGCCAGCAGCCTGGGACAGGCCTCCCGACCCCTCCACTTT
-	TRBV5-6	TRBJ2-1	-	18	CASSPRGYISSSYNEQFF	TGTGCCAGCAGCCCCCGGGGGTATATTTCGAGCTCCTACAATGAGCAGTTCTTC
TRBD2	TRBV9	TRBJ2-5	-	16	CASSRTSGTYQETQYF	TGTGCCAGCAGCCGGACAAGCGGGACGTACCAAGAGACCCAGTACTTC
-	TRBV4-2	TRBJ2-5	few	15	CASSGRQVGQETQYF	TGTGCCAGCAGCGGGCGACAGGTCGGCCAAGAGACCCAGTACTTC
-	TRBV5-4	TRBJ1-1	-	14	CASSFLPGNTEAFF	TGTGCCAGCAGCTTTTTACCCGGGAACACTGAAGCTTTCTTT
-	TRBV7-9	TRBJ2-7	-	15	CASSFGERWIVEQYF	TGTGCCAGCAGCTTTGGGGAGCGATGGATTGTCGAGCAGTACTTC
TRBD1	TRBV7-8	TRBJ1-5	-	13	CASSYRDRGPQHF	TGTGCCAGCAGCTATCGGGACAGGGGGCCCCAGCATTTT
-	TRBV21-1	TRBJ1-2	-	15	CASRPTTGPNYGYTF	TGTGCCAGCAGACCAACGACAGGCCCCAACTATGGCTACACCTTC
TRBD1	TRBV29-1	TRBJ1-2	-	11	CSAQGDYGYTF	TGCAGCGCACAGGGGGACTATGGCTACACCTTC
-	TRBV10-3	TRBJ2-1	-	15	CAITSSDSMIDEQFF	TGTGCCATCACCTCTAGTGATAGTATGATCGATGAGCAGTTCTTC
TRBD2	TRBV7-2	TRBJ2-5	-	17	CASSLFTLAGGQETQYF	TGTGCCAGCAGCTTATTCACCCTAGCGGGGGGACAAGAGACCCAGTACTTC
-	TRBV7-2	TRBJ1-2	-	13	CASSHLTGYGYTF	TGTGCCAGCAGCCATCTAACAGGGTACGGCTACACCTTC
TRBD2	TRBV7-3	TRBJ2-1	-	15	CASSLTGGNNNEQFF	TGTGCCAGCAGCTTAACGGGAGGGAACAACAATGAGCAGTTCTTC
-	TRBV28	TRBJ1-5	-	16	CASSLGGEGSNQPQHF	TGTGCCAGCAGTTTGGGGGGGGAGGGGAGCAATCAGCCCCAGCATTTT
TRBD2	TRBV20-1	TRBJ2-7	-	11	CSAGRGDEQYF	TGCAGTGCGGGGCGGGGGGATGAGCAGTACTTC
-	TRBV9	TRBJ1-3	-	15	CASSGYDSAGNTIYF	TGTGCCAGCAGCGGATACGACAGTGCTGGAAACACCATATATTTT
TRBD1	TRBV10-3	TRBJ1-2	-	14	CAIRNRDRDYGYTF	TGTGCCATCAGAAACCGGGACAGGGACTATGGCTACACCTTC
TRBD1	TRBV7-9	TRBJ1-1	few	15	CASSLGTGVNTEAFF	TGTGCCAGCAGCTTAGGTACAGGGGTGAACACTGAAGCTTTCTTT
TRBD1	TRBV7-7	TRBJ2-1	-	14	CASSLGQGADEQFF	TGTGCCAGCAGCTTGGGACAGGGGGCGGATGAGCAGTTCTTC
-	TRBV18	TRBJ2-7	-	14	CASSPPQGWSEQYF	TGTGCCAGCTCACCTCCACAGGGTTGGAGCGAGCAGTACTTC
-	TRBV28	TRBJ1-2	-	17	CASSRGPGLILTRGYTF	TGTGCCAGCAGCCGTGGTCCAGGGCTTATTCTAACGCGGGGCTACACCTTC
TRBD2	TRBV5-6	TRBJ2-7	-	16	CASSSWTSGPTLEQYF	TGTGCCAGCAGCTCCTGGACTAGCGGGCCAACTTTGGAGCAGTACTTC
TRBD1	TRBV6-5	TRBJ2-2	-	14	CASSWDRLAGELFF	TGTGCCAGCAGCTGGGACAGGCTGGCCGGGGAGCTGTTTTTT
-	TRBV7-8	TRBJ1-5	-	14	CASSKRGSNQPQHF	TGTGCCAGCAGTAAACGAGGTAGCAATCAGCCCCAGCATTTT